This TCR beta chain was captured in a study of cytomegalovirus exposure and HLA in healthy donors. 60 Vbeta and 13 Jbeta primers were used in PCR. Some clones are missing from TCRdb's copy, which holds only in-frame ones; the method was immunoSEQ multiplex PCR. The sample lists 220,000 or so clones; almost 80% were seen once. Germline lookup yields CDR1 SEHNR and CDR2 FQNEAQ (reference sequence). The CDR3 length is 14 residues. V was clipped by 5 bases and J by 5 bases; unmatched bases: 7. This clone was observed once. Its antigen is undetermined. Study-wide results and limits: Cytomegalovirus-associated status was assigned to approximately 160 TCR beta chains. Researchers had no immune exposure information except CMV serostatus available.

The chain joins TRBV7-9 to TRBJ2-5, with TRBD2 matching 8 bases. The source is a male donor in good health and CMV-seronegative. Material for sequencing was PBMCs. The CDR3 region is CASSAPGLEETQYF. The CDR3 DNA reads as TGTGCCAGCAGCGCACCGGGACTAGAGGAGACCCAGTACTTC.